A selection of T cell receptor beta chains follows, all from one sample in a study of T cell repertoires in cytomegalovirus infection. One entry per CDR3 protein results from TCRdb running MiXCR on the reads. This table holds roughly 300,000 distinct CDR3 sequences, over 7.5% found once. Sequencing was carried out using PBMCs. Source of these receptors: a human donor in good health (CMV status not recorded). Some clones in this sample may be carry-over from other donors' samples. The CDR3 runs from the conserved cysteine through the conserved F or W. Fields, in order: V gene, D gene, J gene, clone size, CDR3 length, CDR3 DNA, CDR3 protein. D genes are given only for firm matches. Part of the rows lack a size; the others show once, few, many or a class for expanded clones.

TRBV6-2/TRBV6-3	NA	TRBJ1-1	NA	16	TGTGCCAGCAGTTACCGCCGGGACACCAAGAACACTGAAGCTTTCTTT	CASSYRRDTKNTEAFF
TRBV7-2	NA	TRBJ2-3	few	15	TGTGCCAGCAGCTTATCCCGAGGGAACGCAGATACGCAGTATTTT	CASSLSRGNADTQYF
TRBV7-8	TRBD2	TRBJ2-1	many	16	TGTGCCAGCAGCCTTAAGCGGGAGGGCCGCTACAATGAGCAGTTCTTC	CASSLKREGRYNEQFF
TRBV7-2	NA	TRBJ2-7	many	16	TGTGCCAGCAGCTTAGGGTCGCGGGGGCCAAGCTACGAGCAGTACTTC	CASSLGSRGPSYEQYF
TRBV5-1	NA	TRBJ2-5	NA	13	TGCGCCAGCACCGAACACCACCAAGAGACCCAGTACTTC	CASTEHHQETQYF
TRBV20-1	NA	TRBJ1-1	many	17	TGCAGTGCTAGGCTACCACCGAGGGTGGACATGAACACTGAAGCTTTCTTT	CSARLPPRVDMNTEAFF
TRBV7-2	NA	TRBJ2-5	many	16	TGTGCCAGCAGCTTAGCGCTTTTCCAGAGGGGAGAGACCCAGTACTTC	CASSLALFQRGETQYF
TRBV7-4	TRBD1	TRBJ1-5	few	16	TGTGCCAGCAGCTTTAAATTACAGGGGGCCCGTCAGCCCCAGCATTTT	CASSFKLQGARQPQHF
TRBV12-3/TRBV12-4	TRBD1	TRBJ2-7	many	14	TGTGCCAGCACCTCGAGGGGGCCCAGCGACGAGCAGTACTTC	CASTSRGPSDEQYF
TRBV7-2	NA	TRBJ2-1	many	13	TGTGCCAGCAGCTTAGGACACTACAATGAGCAGTTCTTC	CASSLGHYNEQFF
TRBV28	TRBD2	TRBJ2-7	many	15	TGTGCCAGCAGAAGCCCCGCGGGGGGGGCATACGAGCAGTACTTC	CASRSPAGGAYEQYF
TRBV7-2	NA	TRBJ1-2	many	16	TGTGCCAGCAGCCACCAGGAGGGCAGCGTCAACTATGGCTACACCTTC	CASSHQEGSVNYGYTF
TRBV4-1	NA	TRBJ2-1	NA	14	TGCGCCAGCAGCCGCAGGGAGAACTACAATGAGCAGTTCTTC	CASSRRENYNEQFF
TRBV14	NA	TRBJ1-1	NA	14	TGTGCCAGCAGCCAAGAGCGGGGTGTCACTGAAGCTTTCTTT	CASSQERGVTEAFF
TRBV7-8	NA	TRBJ1-5	NA	15	TGTGCCAGCAGCCAGAAGGACAGCGCCAATCAGCCCCAGCATTTT	CASSQKDSANQPQHF
TRBV7-6	NA	TRBJ2-3	many	17	TGTGCCAGCAGCTTAGCCACCATAGCGAGGAGCACAGATACGCAGTATTTT	CASSLATIARSTDTQYF
TRBV12-3/TRBV12-4	NA	TRBJ1-5	NA	15	TGTGCCAGCAGTCGCCAGGCCCTTGTGAATCAGCCCCAGCATTTT	CASSRQALVNQPQHF
TRBV7-6	TRBD1	TRBJ2-7	many	13	TGTGCCAGCAGCTTGGGGACAGATGGCGAGCAGTACTTC	CASSLGTDGEQYF
TRBV4-1	TRBD1	TRBJ2-7	NA	19	TGCGCCAGCAGCCAAGCCAGCGGCACAGGGGCCCCGGGGTATGGGTTCCGGTACTTC	CASSQASGTGAPGYGFRYF
TRBV12-3/TRBV12-4	NA	TRBJ2-6	NA	15	TGTGCCAGCAGTCCCCCCCGGGCCGGGGCCAACGTCCTGACTTTC	CASSPPRAGANVLTF
TRBV6-5	NA	TRBJ2-7	NA	15	TGTGCCAGCAGTTACTCCCGGGACCCAACATACGAGCAGTACTTC	CASSYSRDPTYEQYF
TRBV7-2	NA	TRBJ1-3	few	16	TGTGCCAGCAGCTTAGTAGGCGATCTCTCTGGAAACACCATATATTTT	CASSLVGDLSGNTIYF
TRBV5-1	TRBD2	TRBJ2-1	few	16	TGCGCCAGCAGCCCTACTAGCGGGGGCTTGGGTAATGAGCAGTTCTTC	CASSPTSGGLGNEQFF
TRBV7-2	NA	TRBJ2-3	many	15	TGTGCCAGCAGCTTTGGGAGGGGGTGGGCAGATACGCAGTATTTT	CASSFGRGWADTQYF
TRBV4-3	NA	TRBJ2-5	few	14	TGCGCCAGCAGCCAAAGGACTGGCGGGAAGACCCAGTACTTC	CASSQRTGGKTQYF
TRBV7-9	NA	TRBJ2-7	few	13	TGTGCCAGCAGTCAACCGGGAAACTACGAGCAGTACTTC	CASSQPGNYEQYF
TRBV7-9	NA	TRBJ2-2	few	11	TGTGCCAGCACCCCGATCGGGGAGCTGTTTTTT	CASTPIGELFF
TRBV19	NA	TRBJ1-1	few	13	TGTGCCAGTAGTATGAGACCGAACACTGAAGCTTTCTTT	CASSMRPNTEAFF
TRBV7-9	TRBD2	TRBJ2-5	many	14	TGTGCCAGCAGCAGACTAGCGGGAGCAGAGACCCAGTACTTC	CASSRLAGAETQYF
TRBV15	TRBD2	TRBJ2-5	few	15	TGTGCCACCAGCAGAGGAAAAGCGGGGCCAGAGACCCAGTACTTC	CATSRGKAGPETQYF
TRBV6-1	TRBD1	TRBJ1-6	many	15	TGTGCCACCCTCCGGGACAGGGCACGAAATTCACCCCTCCACTTT	CATLRDRARNSPLHF
TRBV7-2	NA	TRBJ1-1	NA	12	TGTGCCAGCAGCTCCCGACTGGCTGAAGCTTTCTTT	CASSSRLAEAFF
TRBV12-3/TRBV12-4	NA	TRBJ1-1	many	13	TGTGCCAGCCTAACAGGATGGGGCACTGAAGCTTTCTTT	CASLTGWGTEAFF
TRBV6-2/TRBV6-3	NA	TRBJ2-4	NA	17	TGTGCCAGCAGTTCCCTAGAGACGGTTCTAGCCAAAAACATTCAGTACTTC	CASSSLETVLAKNIQYF
TRBV7-9	NA	TRBJ1-2	NA	15	TGTGCCAGCAGCTTAGCCAGGGATAAGGGCTATGGCTACACCTTC	CASSLARDKGYGYTF
TRBV12-3/TRBV12-4	NA	TRBJ1-1	many	13	TGTGCCAGCACCTCTATACCGAACACTGAAGCTTTCTTT	CASTSIPNTEAFF
TRBV11-2	TRBD2	TRBJ2-5	many	17	TGTGCCAGCAGCTCGGGACTAGCGGGAGCTGTCGGGAAGACCCAGTACTTC	CASSSGLAGAVGKTQYF
TRBV7-2	NA	TRBJ2-5	few	14	TGTGCCAGCAGCTCAAAAAAGGGGGTTGGGACCCAGTACTTC	CASSSKKGVGTQYF
TRBV7-2	NA	TRBJ1-5	few	13	TGTGCCAGCAGTTTTCAGGGTGGGCAGCCCCAGCATTTT	CASSFQGGQPQHF